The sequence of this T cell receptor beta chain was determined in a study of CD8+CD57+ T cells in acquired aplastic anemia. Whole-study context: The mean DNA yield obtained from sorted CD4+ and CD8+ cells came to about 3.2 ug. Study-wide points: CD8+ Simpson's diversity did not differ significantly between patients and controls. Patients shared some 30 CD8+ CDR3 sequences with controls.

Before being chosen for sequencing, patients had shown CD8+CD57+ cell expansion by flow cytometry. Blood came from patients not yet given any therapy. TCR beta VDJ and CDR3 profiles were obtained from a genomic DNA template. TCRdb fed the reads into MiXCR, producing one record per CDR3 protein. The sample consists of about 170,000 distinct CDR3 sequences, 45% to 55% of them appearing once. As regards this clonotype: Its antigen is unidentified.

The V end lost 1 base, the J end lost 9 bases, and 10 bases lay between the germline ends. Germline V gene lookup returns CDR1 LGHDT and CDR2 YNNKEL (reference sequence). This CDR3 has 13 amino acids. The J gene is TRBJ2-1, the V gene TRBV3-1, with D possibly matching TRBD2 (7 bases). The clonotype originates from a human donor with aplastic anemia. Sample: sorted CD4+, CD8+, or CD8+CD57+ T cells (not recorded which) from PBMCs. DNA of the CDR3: TGTGCCAGCAGCCAAGGGGAGGGGGGTGAGCAGTTCTTC. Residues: CASSQGEGGEQFF.